This T cell receptor (beta chain) was captured in a study of T cells in Graves' hyperthyroidism and ophthalmopathy. V gave up 11 bases and J gave up 8 bases; unmatched junction bases: 9. The CDR3 has 13 amino acids. Germline-derived CDR1 and CDR2 are MNHEY and SMNVEV (reference sequence). This clonotype was seen more than once but under ten times. Around 10 ml fresh peripheral blood yielded the PBMCs. RNA transcripts were the template for amplifying TCR beta CDR3 regions. Primed by the HTBI set, a first-round RT-PCR was run on the TCR CDR3. Using its own MiXCR run on the multiplex PCR reads, TCRdb lists one record per CDR3 protein. This table holds 250,000 to 300,000 distinct CDR3 sequences, more than 10% found once.

The chain links TRBV27 to TRBJ2-7, with 13 bases matching TRBD2. The sequence was collected from a woman in her 30s with Graves' hyperthyroidism that later progressed to Graves' ophthalmopathy. Specimen: blood. CDR3 in DNA: TGTGCCCCCGAAGGACTAGCGGGAGATAAGCAGTACTTC. Its protein is CAPEGLAGDKQYF.